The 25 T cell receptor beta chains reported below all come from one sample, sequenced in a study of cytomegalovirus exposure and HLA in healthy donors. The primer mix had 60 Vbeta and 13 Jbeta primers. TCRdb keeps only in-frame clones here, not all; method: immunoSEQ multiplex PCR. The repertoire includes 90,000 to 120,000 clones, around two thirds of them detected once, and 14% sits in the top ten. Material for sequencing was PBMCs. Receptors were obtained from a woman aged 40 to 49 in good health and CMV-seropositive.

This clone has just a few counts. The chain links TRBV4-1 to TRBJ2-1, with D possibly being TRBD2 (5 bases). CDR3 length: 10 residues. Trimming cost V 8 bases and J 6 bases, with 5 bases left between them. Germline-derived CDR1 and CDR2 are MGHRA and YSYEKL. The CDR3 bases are TGCGCCAGCGGAGGCAATGAGCAGTTCTTC. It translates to CASGGNEQFF.

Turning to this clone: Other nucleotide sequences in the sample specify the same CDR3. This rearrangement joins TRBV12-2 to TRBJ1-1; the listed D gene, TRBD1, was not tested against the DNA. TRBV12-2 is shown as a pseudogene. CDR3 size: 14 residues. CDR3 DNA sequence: TGTGCAAGTCGTCCCCAGGCTGGATGGTCTGAAGCTTTCTTT. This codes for CASRPQAGWSEAFF.

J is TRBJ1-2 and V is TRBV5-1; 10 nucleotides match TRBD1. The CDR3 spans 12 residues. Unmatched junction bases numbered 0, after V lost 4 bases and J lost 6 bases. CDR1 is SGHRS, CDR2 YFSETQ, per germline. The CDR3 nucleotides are TGCGCCAGCAGCGGGACAGGGGATGGCTACACCTTC. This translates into CASSGTGDGYTF.

The CDR3 DNA follows: TGCGCCAGCAGCTTGGAGGCGGGGGGGATGGATCAGCCCCAGCATTTT. This sequence encodes CASSLEAGGMDQPQHF. J is TRBJ1-5 and V is TRBV5-1, with D perhaps TRBD1 (5 bases). This CDR3 has 16 residues. Germline V gene lookup returns CDR1 SGHRS and CDR2 YFSETQ. Trimming left V 0 bases short and J 5 bases short, with 15 bases between.

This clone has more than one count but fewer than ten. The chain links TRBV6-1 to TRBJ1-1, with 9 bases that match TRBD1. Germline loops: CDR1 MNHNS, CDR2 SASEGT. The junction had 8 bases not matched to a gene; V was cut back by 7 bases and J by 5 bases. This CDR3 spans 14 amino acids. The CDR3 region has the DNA TGTGCCAGCAATTCACAGGGGGCAGGGACTGAAGCTTTCTTT. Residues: CASNSQGAGTEAFF.

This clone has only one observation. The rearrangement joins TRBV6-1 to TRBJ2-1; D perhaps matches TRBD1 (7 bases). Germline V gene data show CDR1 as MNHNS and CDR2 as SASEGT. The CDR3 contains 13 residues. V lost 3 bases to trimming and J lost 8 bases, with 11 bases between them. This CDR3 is CASSDQGGHEQFF. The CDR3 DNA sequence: TGTGCCAGCAGTGATCAGGGGGGACATGAGCAGTTCTTC.

CDR3 residues: CASSLGAGMNTEAFF. CDR3 sequence (DNA): TGCGCCAGCAGCTTGGGGGCAGGAATGAACACTGAAGCTTTCTTT. The rearrangement links TRBV5-1 to TRBJ1-1; unclear D gene. The V end was cut by 0 bases, the J end by 0 bases, with 9 bases between. CDR1 and CDR2 from the germline V gene are SGHRS and YFSETQ. CDR3 length equals 15 residues.

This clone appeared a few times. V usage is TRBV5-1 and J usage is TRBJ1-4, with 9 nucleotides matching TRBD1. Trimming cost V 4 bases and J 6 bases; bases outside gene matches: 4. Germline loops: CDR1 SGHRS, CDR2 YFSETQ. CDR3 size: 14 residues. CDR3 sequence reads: CASSQQGADEKLFF. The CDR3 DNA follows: TGCGCCAGCAGCCAACAGGGGGCGGATGAAAAACTGTTTTTT.

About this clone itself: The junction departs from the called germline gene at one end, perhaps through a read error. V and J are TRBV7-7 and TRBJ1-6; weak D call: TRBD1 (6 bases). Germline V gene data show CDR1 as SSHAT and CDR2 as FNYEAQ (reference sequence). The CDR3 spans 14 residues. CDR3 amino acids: CASSKQGSCSPLHF. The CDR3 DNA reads TGTGCTAGCAGCAAACAGGGTAGTTGTTCACCCCTCCACTTT.

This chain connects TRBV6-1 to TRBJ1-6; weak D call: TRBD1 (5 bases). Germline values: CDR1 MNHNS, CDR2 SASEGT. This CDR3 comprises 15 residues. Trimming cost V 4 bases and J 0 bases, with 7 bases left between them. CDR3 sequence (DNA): TGTGCCAGCAGTGCAGACAGCTCCTATAATTCACCCCTCCACTTT. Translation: CASSADSSYNSPLHF.

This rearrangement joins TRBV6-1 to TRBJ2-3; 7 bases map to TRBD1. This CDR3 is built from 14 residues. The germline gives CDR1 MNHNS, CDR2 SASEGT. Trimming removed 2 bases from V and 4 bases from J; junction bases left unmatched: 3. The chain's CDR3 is CASSEPGGSDTQYF. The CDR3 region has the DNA TGTGCCAGCAGTGAACCAGGGGGATCAGATACGCAGTATTTT.

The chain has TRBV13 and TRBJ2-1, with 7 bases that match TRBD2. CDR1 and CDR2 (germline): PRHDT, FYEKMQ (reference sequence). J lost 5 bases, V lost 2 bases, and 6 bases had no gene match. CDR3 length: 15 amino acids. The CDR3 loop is CASSLQLSGDNEQFF. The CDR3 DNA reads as TGTGCCAGCAGCTTACAGTTAAGCGGGGACAATGAGCAGTTCTTC.

This CDR3 is CAWSVGGGGGTQYF. The CDR3 region has the DNA TGTGCCTGGAGTGTAGGCGGGGGAGGAGGTACGCAGTATTTT. This chain uses TRBV30 with TRBJ2-3; 7 positions agree with TRBD2. From germline, CDR1 is GTSNPN and CDR2 SVGIG (reference sequence). Trimming removed 0 bases from V and 8 bases from J; junction bases left unmatched: 8. The CDR3 has 14 residues.

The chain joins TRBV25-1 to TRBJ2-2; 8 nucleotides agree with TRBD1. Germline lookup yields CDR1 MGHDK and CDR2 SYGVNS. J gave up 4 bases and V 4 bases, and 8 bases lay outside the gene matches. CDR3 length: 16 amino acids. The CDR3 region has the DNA TGTGCCAGCAGTGCCAAGACAGGGGTGGCCACCGGGGAGCTGTTTTTT. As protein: CASSAKTGVATGELFF.

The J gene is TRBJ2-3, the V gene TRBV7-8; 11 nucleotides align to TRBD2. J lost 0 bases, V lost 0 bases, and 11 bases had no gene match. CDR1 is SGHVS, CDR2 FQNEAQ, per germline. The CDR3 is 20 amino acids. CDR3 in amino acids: CASSLATSGGPGGSTDTQYF. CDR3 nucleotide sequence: TGTGCCAGCAGCTTAGCTACTAGCGGGGGTCCTGGGGGTAGCACAGATACGCAGTATTTT.

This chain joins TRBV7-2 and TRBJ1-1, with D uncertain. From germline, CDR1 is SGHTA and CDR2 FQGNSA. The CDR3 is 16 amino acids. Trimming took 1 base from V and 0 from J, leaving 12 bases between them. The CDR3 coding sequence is TGTGCCAGCAGCTTAGTCCCACAGCTGATGAACACTGAAGCTTTCTTT. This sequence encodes CASSLVPQLMNTEAFF.

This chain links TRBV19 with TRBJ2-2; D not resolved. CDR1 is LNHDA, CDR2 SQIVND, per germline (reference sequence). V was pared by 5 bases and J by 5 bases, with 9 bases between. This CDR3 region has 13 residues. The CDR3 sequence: CASSAHKTGELFF. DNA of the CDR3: TGTGCCAGTAGTGCACACAAAACCGGGGAGCTGTTTTTT.

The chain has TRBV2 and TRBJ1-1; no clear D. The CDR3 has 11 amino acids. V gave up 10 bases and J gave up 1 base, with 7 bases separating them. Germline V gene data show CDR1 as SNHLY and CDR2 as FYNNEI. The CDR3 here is CAISRNTEAFF. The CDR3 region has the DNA TGTGCCATCTCGAGGAACACTGAAGCTTTCTTT.

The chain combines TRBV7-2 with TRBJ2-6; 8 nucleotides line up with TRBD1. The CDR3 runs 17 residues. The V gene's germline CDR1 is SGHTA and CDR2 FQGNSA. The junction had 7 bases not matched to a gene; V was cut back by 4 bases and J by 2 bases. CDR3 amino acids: CASSSLQTGAGANVLTF. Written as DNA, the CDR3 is TGTGCCAGCAGCTCTCTCCAGACAGGGGCTGGGGCCAACGTCCTGACTTTC. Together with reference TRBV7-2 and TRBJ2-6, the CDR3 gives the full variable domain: GAGVSQSPSNKVTEKGKDVELRCDPISGHTALYWYRQSLGQGLEFLIYFQGNSAPDKSGLPSDRFSAERTGGSVSTLTIQRTQQEDSAVYLCASSSLQTGAGANVLTFGAGSRLTVL.

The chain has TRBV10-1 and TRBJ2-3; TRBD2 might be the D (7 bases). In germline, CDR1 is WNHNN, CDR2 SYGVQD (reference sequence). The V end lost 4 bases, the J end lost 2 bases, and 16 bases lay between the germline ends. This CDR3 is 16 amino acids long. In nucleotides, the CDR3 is TGCGCCAGCAGTGGACGGGGGGCCGCGGTCACAGATACGCAGTATTTT. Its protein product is CASSGRGAAVTDTQYF.

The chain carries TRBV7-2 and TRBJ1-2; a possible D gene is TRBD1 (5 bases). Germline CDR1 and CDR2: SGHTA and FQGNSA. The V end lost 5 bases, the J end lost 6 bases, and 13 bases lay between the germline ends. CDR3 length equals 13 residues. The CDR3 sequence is CASSRGTGDGYTF. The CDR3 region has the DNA TGTGCCAGCAGCCGCGGGACGGGTGATGGCTACACCTTC.

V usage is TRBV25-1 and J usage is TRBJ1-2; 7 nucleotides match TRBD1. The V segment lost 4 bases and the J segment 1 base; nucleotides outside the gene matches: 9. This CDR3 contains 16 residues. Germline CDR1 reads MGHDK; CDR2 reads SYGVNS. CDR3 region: CASSVNRGKGNYGYTF. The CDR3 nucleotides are TGTGCCAGCAGTGTAAACAGGGGAAAGGGTAACTATGGCTACACCTTC.

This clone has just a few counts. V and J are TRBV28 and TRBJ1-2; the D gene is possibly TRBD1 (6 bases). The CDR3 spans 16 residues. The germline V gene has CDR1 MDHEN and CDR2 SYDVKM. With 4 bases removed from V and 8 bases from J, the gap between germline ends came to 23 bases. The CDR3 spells CASSSPGGSLVGGYTF. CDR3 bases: TGTGCCAGCAGTTCCCCGGGGGGCTCTCTTGTGGGAGGCTACACCTTC.

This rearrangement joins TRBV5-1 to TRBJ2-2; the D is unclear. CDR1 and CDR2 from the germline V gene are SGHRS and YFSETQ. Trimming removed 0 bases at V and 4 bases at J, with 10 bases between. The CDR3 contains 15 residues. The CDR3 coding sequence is TGCGCCAGCAGCTTGGCCGTCTATACCACCGGGGAGCTGTTTTTT. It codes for CASSLAVYTTGELFF. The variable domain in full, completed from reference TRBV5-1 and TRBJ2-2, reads KAGVTQTPRYLIKTRGQQVTLSCSPISGHRSVSWYQQTPGQGLQFLFEYFSETQRNKGNFPGRFSGRQFSNSRSEMNVSTLELGDSALYLCASSLAVYTTGELFFGEGSRLTVL.

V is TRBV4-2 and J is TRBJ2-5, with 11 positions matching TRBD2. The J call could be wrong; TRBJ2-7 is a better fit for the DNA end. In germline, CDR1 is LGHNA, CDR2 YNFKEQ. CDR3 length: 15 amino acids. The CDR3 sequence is CASSQRTSGPYEQYF. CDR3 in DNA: TGTGCCAGCAGCCAGAGGACTAGCGGGCCCTACGAGCAGTACTTC.